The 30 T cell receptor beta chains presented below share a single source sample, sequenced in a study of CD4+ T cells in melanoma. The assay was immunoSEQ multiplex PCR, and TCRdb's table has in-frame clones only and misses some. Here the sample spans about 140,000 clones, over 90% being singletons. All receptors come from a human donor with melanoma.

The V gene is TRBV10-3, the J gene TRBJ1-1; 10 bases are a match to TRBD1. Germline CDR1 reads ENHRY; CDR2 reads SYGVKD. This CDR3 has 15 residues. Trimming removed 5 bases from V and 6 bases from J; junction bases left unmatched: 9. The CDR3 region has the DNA TGTGCCATCAGTTCGTATGGGACAGGGGTTGCTGAAGCTTTCTTT. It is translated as CAISSYGTGVAEAFF.

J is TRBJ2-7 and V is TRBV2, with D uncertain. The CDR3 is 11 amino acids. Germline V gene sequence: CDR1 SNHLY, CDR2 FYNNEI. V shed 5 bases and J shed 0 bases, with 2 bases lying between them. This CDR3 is CASSSSYEQYF. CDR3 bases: TGTGCCAGCAGTTCCTCCTACGAGCAGTACTTC.

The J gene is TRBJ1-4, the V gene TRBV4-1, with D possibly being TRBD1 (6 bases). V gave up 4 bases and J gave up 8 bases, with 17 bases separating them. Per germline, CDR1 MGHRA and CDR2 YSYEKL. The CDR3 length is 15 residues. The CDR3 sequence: CASSPEEGVREKLFF. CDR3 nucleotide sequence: TGCGCCAGCAGCCCCGAGGAGGGGGTTAGGGAAAAACTGTTTTTT.

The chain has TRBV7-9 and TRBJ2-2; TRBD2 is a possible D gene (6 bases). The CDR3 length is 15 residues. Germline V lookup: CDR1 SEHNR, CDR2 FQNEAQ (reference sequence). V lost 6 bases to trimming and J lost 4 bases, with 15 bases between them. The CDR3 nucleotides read TGTGCCAGCAGTTTGCAGCGGGCCGGCACCGGGGAGCTGTTTTTT. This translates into CASSLQRAGTGELFF.

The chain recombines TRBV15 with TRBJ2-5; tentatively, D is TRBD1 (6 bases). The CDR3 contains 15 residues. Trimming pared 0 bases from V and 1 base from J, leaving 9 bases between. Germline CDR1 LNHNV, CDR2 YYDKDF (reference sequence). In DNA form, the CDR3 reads TGTGCCACCAGCAGAGATAGGACAGTCCAAGAGACCCAGTACTTC. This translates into CATSRDRTVQETQYF.

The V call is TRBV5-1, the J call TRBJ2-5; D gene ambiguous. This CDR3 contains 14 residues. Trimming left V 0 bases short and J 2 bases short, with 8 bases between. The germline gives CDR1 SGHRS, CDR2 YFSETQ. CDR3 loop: CASSLASGQETQYF. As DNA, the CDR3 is TGCGCCAGCAGCTTGGCCTCAGGTCAAGAGACCCAGTACTTC. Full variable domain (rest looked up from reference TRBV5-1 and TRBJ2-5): KAGVTQTPRYLIKTRGQQVTLSCSPISGHRSVSWYQQTPGQGLQFLFEYFSETQRNKGNFPGRFSGRQFSNSRSEMNVSTLELGDSALYLCASSLASGQETQYFGPGTRLLVL.

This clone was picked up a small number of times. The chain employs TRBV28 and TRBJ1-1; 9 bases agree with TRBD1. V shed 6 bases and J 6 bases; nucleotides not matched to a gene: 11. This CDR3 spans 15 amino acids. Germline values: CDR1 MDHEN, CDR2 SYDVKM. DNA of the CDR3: TGTGCCAGCAGGACCGGACAGGGGCTTGGCGCTGAAGCTTTCTTT. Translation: CASRTGQGLGAEAFF.

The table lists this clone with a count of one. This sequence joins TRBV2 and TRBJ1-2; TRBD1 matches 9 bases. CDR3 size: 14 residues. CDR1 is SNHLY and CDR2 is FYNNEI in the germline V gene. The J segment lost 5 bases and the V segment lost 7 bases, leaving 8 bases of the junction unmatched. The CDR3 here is CASKGQGEGYGYTF. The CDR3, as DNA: TGTGCCAGCAAGGGACAGGGAGAGGGGTATGGCTACACCTTC.

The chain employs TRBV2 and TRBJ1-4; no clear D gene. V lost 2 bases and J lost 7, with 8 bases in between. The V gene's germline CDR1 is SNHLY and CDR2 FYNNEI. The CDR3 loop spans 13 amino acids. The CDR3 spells CASSEKRFEKLFF. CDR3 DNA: TGTGCCAGCAGTGAAAAGAGGTTTGAAAAACTGTTTTTT. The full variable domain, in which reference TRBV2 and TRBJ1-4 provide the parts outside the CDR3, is EPEVTQTPSHQVTQMGQEVILRCVPISNHLYFYWYRQILGQKVEFLVSFYNNEISEKSEIFDDQFSVERPDGSNFTLKIRSTKLEDSAMYFCASSEKRFEKLFFGSGTQLSVL.

In nucleotides, the CDR3 is TGTGCCAGCAGCGTAGGCGGGGGTAGAGAGACCCAGTACTTC. Its translation: CASSVGGGRETQYF. V usage is TRBV9 and J usage is TRBJ2-5; TRBD2 matches 7 bases. The CDR3 is made up of 14 amino acids. From germline, CDR1 is SGDLS and CDR2 YYNGEE. Unmatched junction bases numbered 3, after V lost 0 bases and J lost 4 bases.

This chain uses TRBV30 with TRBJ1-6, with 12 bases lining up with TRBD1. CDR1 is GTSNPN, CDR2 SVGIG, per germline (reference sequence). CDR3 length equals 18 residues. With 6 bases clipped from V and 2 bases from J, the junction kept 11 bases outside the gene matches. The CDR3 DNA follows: TGTGCCTGCCCAACGGGACAGGGGGCGCGGGCCTATAATTCACCCCTCCACTTT. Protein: CACPTGQGARAYNSPLHF.

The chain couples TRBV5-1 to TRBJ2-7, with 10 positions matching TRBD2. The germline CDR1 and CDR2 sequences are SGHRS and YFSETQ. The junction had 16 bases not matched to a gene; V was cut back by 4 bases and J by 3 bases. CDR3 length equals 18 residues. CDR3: CASSAGGLAVRKDYEQYF. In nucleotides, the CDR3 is TGCGCCAGCAGCGCGGGTGGACTAGCGGTGCGGAAGGACTACGAGCAGTACTTC. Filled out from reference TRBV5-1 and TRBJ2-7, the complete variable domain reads KAGVTQTPRYLIKTRGQQVTLSCSPISGHRSVSWYQQTPGQGLQFLFEYFSETQRNKGNFPGRFSGRQFSNSRSEMNVSTLELGDSALYLCASSAGGLAVRKDYEQYFGPGTRLTVT.

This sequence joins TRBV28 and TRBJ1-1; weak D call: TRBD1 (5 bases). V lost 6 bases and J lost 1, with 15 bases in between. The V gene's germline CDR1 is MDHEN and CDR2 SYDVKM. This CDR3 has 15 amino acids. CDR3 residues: CASRMTGGPNTEAFF. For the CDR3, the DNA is TGTGCCAGCAGAATGACTGGGGGACCGAACACTGAAGCTTTCTTT.

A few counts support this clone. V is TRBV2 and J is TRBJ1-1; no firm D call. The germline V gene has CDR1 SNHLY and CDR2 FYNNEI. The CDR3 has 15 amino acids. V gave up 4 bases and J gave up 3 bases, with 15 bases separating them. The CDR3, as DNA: TGTGCCAGCAGTGTTCGTGCGCTCGCGGACACTGAAGCTTTCTTT. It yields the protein CASSVRALADTEAFF.

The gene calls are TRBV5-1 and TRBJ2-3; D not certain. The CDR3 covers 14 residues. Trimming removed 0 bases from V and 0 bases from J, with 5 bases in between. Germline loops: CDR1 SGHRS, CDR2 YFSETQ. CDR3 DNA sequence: TGCGCCAGCAGCTTGGCCGCAAGCACAGATACGCAGTATTTT. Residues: CASSLAASTDTQYF.

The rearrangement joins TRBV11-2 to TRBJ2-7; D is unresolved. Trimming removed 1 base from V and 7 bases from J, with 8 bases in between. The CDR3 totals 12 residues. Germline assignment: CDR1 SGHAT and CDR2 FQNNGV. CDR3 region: CASSLAGFEQYF. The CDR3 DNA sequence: TGTGCCAGCAGCTTAGCCGGTTTTGAGCAGTACTTC.

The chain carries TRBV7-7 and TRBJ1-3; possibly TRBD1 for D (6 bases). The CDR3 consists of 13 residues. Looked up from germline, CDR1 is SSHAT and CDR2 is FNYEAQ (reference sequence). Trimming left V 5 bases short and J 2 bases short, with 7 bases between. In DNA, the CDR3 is TGTGCCAGCAGCGCAGGGGCTGGAAACACCATATATTTT. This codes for CASSAGAGNTIYF.

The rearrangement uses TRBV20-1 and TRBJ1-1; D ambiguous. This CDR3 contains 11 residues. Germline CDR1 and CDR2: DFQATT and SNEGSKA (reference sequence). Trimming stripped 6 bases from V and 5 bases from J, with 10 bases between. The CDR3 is CSAGGWTEAFF. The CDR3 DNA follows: TGCAGTGCGGGTGGGTGGACTGAAGCTTTCTTT.

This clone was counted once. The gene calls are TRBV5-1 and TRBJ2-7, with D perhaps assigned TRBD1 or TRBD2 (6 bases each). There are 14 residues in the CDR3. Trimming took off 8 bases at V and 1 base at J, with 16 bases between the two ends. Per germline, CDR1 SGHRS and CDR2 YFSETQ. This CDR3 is CASCQGGRSYEQYF. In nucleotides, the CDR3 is TGCGCCAGTTGTCAAGGGGGGCGATCCTACGAGCAGTACTTC.

CDR3 amino acids: CASRGGGTNEQFF. The CDR3 nucleotides are TGTGCCAGCAGAGGCGGGGGGACCAATGAGCAGTTCTTC. V is TRBV6-5 and J is TRBJ2-1; TRBD2 aligns across 8 bases. There are 13 residues in the CDR3. CDR1 is MNHEY, CDR2 SVGAGI, per germline. Trimming at V came to 6 bases and at J to 6 bases, leaving 4 bases not matched to a gene.

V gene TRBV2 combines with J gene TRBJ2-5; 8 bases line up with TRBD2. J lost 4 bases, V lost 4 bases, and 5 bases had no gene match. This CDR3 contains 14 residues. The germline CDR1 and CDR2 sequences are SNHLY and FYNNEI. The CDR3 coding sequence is TGTGCCAGCAGTGGGACTAGCAGGCTAGAGACCCAGTACTTC. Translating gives CASSGTSRLETQYF.

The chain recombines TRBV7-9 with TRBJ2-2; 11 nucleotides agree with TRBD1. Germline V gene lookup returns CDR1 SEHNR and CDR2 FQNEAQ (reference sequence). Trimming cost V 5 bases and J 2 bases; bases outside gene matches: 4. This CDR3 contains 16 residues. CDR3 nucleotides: TGTGCCAGCAGCGCGGGGACAGGGGGTAACACCGGGGAGCTGTTTTTT. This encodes CASSAGTGGNTGELFF. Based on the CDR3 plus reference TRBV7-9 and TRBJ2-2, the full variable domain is DTGVSQNPRHKITKRGQNVTFRCDPISEHNRLYWYRQTLGQGPEFLTYFQNEAQLEKSRLLSDRFSAERPKGSFSTLEIQRTEQGDSAMYLCASSAGTGGNTGELFFGEGSRLTVL.

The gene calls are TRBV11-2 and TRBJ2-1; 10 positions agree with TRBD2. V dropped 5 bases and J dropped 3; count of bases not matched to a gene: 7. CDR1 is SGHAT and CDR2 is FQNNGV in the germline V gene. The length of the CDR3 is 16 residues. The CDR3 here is CASSAPSGGVYNEQFF. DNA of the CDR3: TGTGCCAGCAGCGCCCCTAGCGGGGGCGTCTACAATGAGCAGTTCTTC.

CDR3 loop: CASSGPGQRLYTF. The DNA for the CDR3 is TGTGCCAGCAGTGGCCCGGGCCAGCGGCTCTACACCTTC. The chain carries TRBV7-8 and TRBJ1-2; D remains unclear. This CDR3 spans 13 amino acids. Per the germline V gene, CDR1 is SGHVS and CDR2 is FQNEAQ. V was cut by 6 bases and J by 10 bases, with 18 bases left in between.

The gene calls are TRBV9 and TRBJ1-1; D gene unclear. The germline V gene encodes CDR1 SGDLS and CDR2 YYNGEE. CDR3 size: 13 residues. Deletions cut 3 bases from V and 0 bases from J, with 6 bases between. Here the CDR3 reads CASSAQMNTEAFF. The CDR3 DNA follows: TGTGCCAGCAGCGCCCAAATGAACACTGAAGCTTTCTTT.

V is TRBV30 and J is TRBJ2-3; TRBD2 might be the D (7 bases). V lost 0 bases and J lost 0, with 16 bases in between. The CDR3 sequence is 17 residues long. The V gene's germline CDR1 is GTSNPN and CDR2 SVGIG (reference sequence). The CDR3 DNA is TGTGCCTGGAGTGTAGGGGGGGGCGGATTTAGCACAGATACGCAGTATTTT. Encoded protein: CAWSVGGGGFSTDTQYF.

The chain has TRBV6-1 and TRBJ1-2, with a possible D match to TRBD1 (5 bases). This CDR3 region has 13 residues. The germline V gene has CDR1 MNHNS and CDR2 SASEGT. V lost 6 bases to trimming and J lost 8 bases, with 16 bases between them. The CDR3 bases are TGTGCCAGCAGCCTACCGGGACCCGCGGGCTACACCTTC. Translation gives CASSLPGPAGYTF.

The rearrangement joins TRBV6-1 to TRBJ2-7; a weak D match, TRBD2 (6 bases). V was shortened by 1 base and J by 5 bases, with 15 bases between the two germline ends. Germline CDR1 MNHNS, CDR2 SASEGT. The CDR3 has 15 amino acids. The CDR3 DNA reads TGTGCCAGCAGTGAAGTTCGGGCGGGGTATGACGAGCAGTACTTC. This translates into CASSEVRAGYDEQYF.

CDR3 DNA sequence: TGTGCCAGCAGTGAGCGGGCAGGGGTCGAAAACATTCAGTACTTC. It encodes CASSERAGVENIQYF. The chain carries TRBV6-1 and TRBJ2-4, with a weak D call TRBD1 (6 bases). The CDR3 spans 15 residues. V was shortened by 3 bases and J by 5 bases, with 14 bases between the two germline ends. Germline CDR1 reads MNHNS; CDR2 reads SASEGT.

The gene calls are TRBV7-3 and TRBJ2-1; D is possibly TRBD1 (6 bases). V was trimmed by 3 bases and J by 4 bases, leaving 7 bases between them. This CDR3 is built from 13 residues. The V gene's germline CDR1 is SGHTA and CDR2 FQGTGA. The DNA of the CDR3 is TGTGCCAGCAGCTTTCAGGGGTACAATGAGCAGTTCTTC. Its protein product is CASSFQGYNEQFF.